The T cell receptor (beta chain) described here comes from a study of blood T cell repertoires in COVID-19. Overall study: Samples representing acute and convalescent COVID-19 were sourced from the United States, Italy and Spain.

Clones were read by immunoSEQ multiplex PCR, and TCRdb kept only the in-frame ones, dropping some. The data hold about 300,000 clones, with 70% to 90% observed a single time. The sequence derives from a man between 65 and 85 years old with acute or convalescent COVID-19. Sequenced: peripheral blood.

CDR3 in DNA: TGTGCCAGCAGCCGGGGACAGGGGGCCTATCAGCCCCAGCATTTT. This encodes CASSRGQGAYQPQHF. The J gene is TRBJ1-5, the V gene TRBV6-5, with TRBD1 matching over 12 bases. This CDR3 spans 15 amino acids. V lost 6 bases to trimming and J lost 5 bases; unmatched junction nucleotides: 5. The germline V gene has CDR1 MNHEY and CDR2 SVGAGI.